The 6 T cell receptor beta chains in this list originate from one sample, sequenced in a study of chemoradiotherapy in HPV16-positive cancers. Data came from immunoSEQ multiplex PCR; TCRdb stores just in-frame clones and leaves some out. Counted here are 11,000 or so clones, 75% occurring once; the ten biggest clones make up 6% to 8.5%. Sample collection was performed from a patient who underwent chemoradiotherapy. The receptors stem from a human donor with HPV-associated anogenital cancer.

This chain joins TRBV5-6 and TRBJ2-5; D remains unclear. Germline V gene lookup returns CDR1 SGHDT and CDR2 YYEEEE. This CDR3 region has 15 residues. The V and J ends lost 1 base and 3 bases respectively, with 13 bases between them. The DNA of the CDR3 is TGTGCCAGCAGCTTGACGAGACACTGGGAAGAGACCCAGTACTTC. Its translation is CASSLTRHWEETQYF. The whole variable domain, remainder taken from reference TRBV5-6 and TRBJ2-5, is DAGVTQSPTHLIKTRGQQVTLRCSPKSGHDTVSWYQQALGQGPQFIFQYYEEEERQRGNFPDRFSGHQFPNYSSELNVNALLLGDSALYLCASSLTRHWEETQYFGPGTRLLVL.

The rearrangement links TRBV18 to TRBJ1-5; perhaps TRBD1 as D (5 bases). The CDR3 totals 15 residues. Germline loops: CDR1 KGHSH, CDR2 LQKENI. The V end was cut by 4 bases, the J end by 1 base, with 11 bases between. CDR3 loop: CASSLGGNSNQPQHF. The DNA for the CDR3 is TGTGCCAGCTCACTGGGGGGGAACAGCAATCAGCCCCAGCATTTT.

This chain joins TRBV11-2 and TRBJ1-3; D gene unclear. CDR1 and CDR2 from the germline V gene are SGHAT and FQNNGV. The CDR3 consists of 16 residues. V lost 3 bases to trimming and J lost 0 bases, with 12 bases between them. CDR3 DNA sequence: TGTGCCAGCAGCTTCCCCAATCCACTCTCTGGAAACACCATATATTTT. It yields the protein CASSFPNPLSGNTIYF.

This chain joins TRBV19 and TRBJ2-5; possible D gene TRBD1, 5 bases. CDR1 and CDR2 (germline): LNHDA, SQIVND (reference sequence). V was pared by 4 bases and J by 2 bases, with 14 bases between. This CDR3 has 15 amino acids. CDR3 amino acids: CASSNVWQGQETQYF. The CDR3 nucleotides are TGTGCCAGTAGTAATGTTTGGCAGGGACAAGAGACCCAGTACTTC.

The chain uses TRBV30 and TRBJ1-5; D gene uncertain. Germline-derived CDR1 and CDR2 are GTSNPN and SVGIG (reference sequence). This CDR3 is 11 amino acids long. Trimming took off 5 bases at V and 3 bases at J, with 5 bases between the two ends. CDR3 in DNA: TGTGCCTGGGGGCACAATCAGCCCCAGCATTTT. Translation gives CAWGHNQPQHF.

V gene TRBV6-5 combines with J gene TRBJ1-1; the match to TRBD1 covers 9 bases. The CDR3 has 15 residues. CDR1 and CDR2 (germline): MNHEY, SVGAGI. J was trimmed by 7 bases and V by 2 bases; bases with no gene match: 8. CDR3 nucleotides: TGTGCCAGCAGTTACGGGGGGGGACAGGGCGGTGAAGCTTTCTTT. Translating gives CASSYGGGQGGEAFF.